This T cell receptor beta chain was recorded in a study of identical twins. TCRdb analysed the 5' RACE reads with MiXCR anew, one entry per CDR3 protein. The table includes some 210,000 distinct CDR3 sequences, about a sixth detected once. Germline CDR1 reads MNHEY; CDR2 reads SMNVEV (reference sequence). V shed 7 bases and J 7 bases; nucleotides not matched to a gene: 16. The CDR3 has 18 residues. The sample was also reused in another study, on T cells expressing NK-cell markers.

The rearrangement uses TRBV27 and TRBJ2-1; 13 positions agree with TRBD2. What was sequenced was CD8+ T cells sorted from blood. The TCR originated in a woman aged 18-35 years in good health. The CDR3 region has the DNA TGTGCCAGCACGCGGACTAGCGGGGGATTAGGAGGTAGGAATGAGCAGTTCTTC. Protein sequence: CASTRTSGGLGGRNEQFF.